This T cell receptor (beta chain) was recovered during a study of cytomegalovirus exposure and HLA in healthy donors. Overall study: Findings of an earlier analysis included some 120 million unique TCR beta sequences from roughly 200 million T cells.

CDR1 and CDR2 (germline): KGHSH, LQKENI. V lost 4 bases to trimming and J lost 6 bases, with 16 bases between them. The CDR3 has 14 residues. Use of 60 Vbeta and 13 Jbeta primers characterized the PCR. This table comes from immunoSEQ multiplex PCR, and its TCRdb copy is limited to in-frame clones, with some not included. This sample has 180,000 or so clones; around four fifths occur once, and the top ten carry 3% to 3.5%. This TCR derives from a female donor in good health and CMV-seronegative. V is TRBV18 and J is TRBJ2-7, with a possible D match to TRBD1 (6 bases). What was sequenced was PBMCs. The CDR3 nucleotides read TGTGCCAGCTCACAAGACCGGGACATTACCGAGCAGTACTTC. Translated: CASSQDRDITEQYF.